This T cell receptor (beta chain) emerged from a study of blood T cell repertoires in COVID-19. Study at large: Sites across the United States, Italy and Spain contributed samples from acute and convalescent COVID-19. From T cells, B-cell-depleted T cells, or PBMCs came the material, which was cDNA or gDNA.

Authors' data handling: Estimated nucleated cell counts came from reference gene primer amplification. Clones were read by immunoSEQ multiplex PCR, and TCRdb kept only the in-frame ones, dropping some. Clone size and V and J calls were adopted from that table, with D and trimming inferred from the DNA. The sample gives roughly 120,000 clones, about 89% of which show up once; approximately 4.7% is in the top ten. Looked up from germline, CDR1 is PRHDT and CDR2 is FYEKMQ (reference sequence). The CDR3 sequence is 15 residues long. V was trimmed by 4 bases and J by 6 bases, leaving 15 bases between them.

The sample was peripheral blood. The receptor was derived from a man aged 35 to 55 with acute or convalescent COVID-19. The J gene is TRBJ2-2, the V gene TRBV13, with a weak D call TRBD2 (6 bases). The CDR3 sequence is CASSSALATAGELFF. DNA of the CDR3: TGTGCCAGCAGCTCTGCCCTAGCGACGGCCGGGGAGCTGTTTTTT.